This record covers a single T cell receptor (beta chain). The record originates from a study of blood T cell repertoires in COVID-19. Study summary: Nucleic acid was either cDNA or gDNA, and it came from T cells, B-cell-depleted T cells, or PBMCs.

Produced via immunoSEQ multiplex PCR; TCRdb's table is partial and in-frame only. Among 95,000 to 150,000 clones, around four fifths were seen once, and the ten largest hold 12%. Germline CDR1 reads GTSNPN; CDR2 reads SVGIG (reference sequence). V gave up 2 bases and J gave up 4 bases; unmatched junction bases: 4. This CDR3 region has 13 residues. J is TRBJ1-1 and V is TRBV30; 7 bases fit TRBD1. The sequence derives from a man in his sixties with acute or convalescent COVID-19. Sequencing input: peripheral blood. In DNA, the CDR3 is TGTGCCTGGAGTCAGGGGACAGCCACTGAAGCTTTCTTT. This codes for CAWSQGTATEAFF.